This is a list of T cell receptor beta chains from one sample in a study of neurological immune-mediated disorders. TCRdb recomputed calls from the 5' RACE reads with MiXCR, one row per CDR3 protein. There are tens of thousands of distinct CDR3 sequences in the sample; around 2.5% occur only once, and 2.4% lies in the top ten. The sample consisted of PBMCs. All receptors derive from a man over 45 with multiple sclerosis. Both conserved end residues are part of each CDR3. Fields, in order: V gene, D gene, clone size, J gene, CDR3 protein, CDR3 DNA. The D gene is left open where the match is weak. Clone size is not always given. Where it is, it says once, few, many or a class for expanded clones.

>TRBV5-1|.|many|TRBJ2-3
CASSLVAMGTSTDTQYF
TGCGCCAGCAGCTTGGTGGCAATGGGGACAAGCACAGATACGCAGTATTTT
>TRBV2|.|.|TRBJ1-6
CASSATGYGSPLNF
TGTGCCAGCAGTGCTACAGGGTACGGTTCACCCCTCAACTTT
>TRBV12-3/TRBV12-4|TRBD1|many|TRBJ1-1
CASSEDRQAFF
TGTGCCAGCAGTGAGGACAGGCAAGCTTTCTTT
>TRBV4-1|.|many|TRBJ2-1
CASSQRPFGQAYNEQFF
TGCGCCAGCAGCCAACGCCCTTTCGGCCAGGCGTACAATGAGCAGTTCTTC
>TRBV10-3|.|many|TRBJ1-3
CAIRTEGSGKTIYF
TGTGCCATCAGGACAGAAGGGAGTGGAAAAACCATATATTTT
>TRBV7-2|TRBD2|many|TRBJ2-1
CASSLAVTGGVYNEQFF
TGTGCCAGCAGCTTAGCCGTGACGGGGGGTGTCTACAATGAGCAGTTCTTC
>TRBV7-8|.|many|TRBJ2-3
CASSMLGEGDTDTQYF
TGTGCCAGCAGCATGCTGGGAGAGGGAGACACAGATACGCAGTATTTT
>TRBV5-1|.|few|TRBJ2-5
CASSLAVGRSETQYF
TGCGCCAGCAGCTTGGCCGTGGGGAGGTCCGAGACCCAGTACTTC
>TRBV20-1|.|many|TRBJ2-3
CSAPQVARADTQYF
TGCAGTGCCCCCCAGGTAGCGCGGGCAGATACGCAGTATTTT
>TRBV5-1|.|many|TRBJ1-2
CASSLESVHGYTF
TGCGCCAGCAGCTTGGAGAGCGTCCATGGCTACACCTTC
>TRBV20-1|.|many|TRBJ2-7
CSARDGTSNEQYF
TGCAGTGCTAGAGATGGTACCTCCAACGAGCAGTACTTC
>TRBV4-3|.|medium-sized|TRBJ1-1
CASSQDWPGFTTEAFF
TGCGCCAGCAGCCAAGATTGGCCGGGCTTTACCACTGAAGCTTTCTTT
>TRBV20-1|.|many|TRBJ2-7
CSARIVKRDYEQYF
TGCAGTGCTAGAATAGTTAAGAGGGACTACGAGCAGTACTTC
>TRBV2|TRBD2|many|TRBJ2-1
CASRGTSGGRFF
TGTGCCAGCCGCGGGACTAGCGGGGGGAGGTTCTTC
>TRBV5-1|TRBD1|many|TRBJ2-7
CASSPPGTGVAEQYF
TGCGCCAGCAGCCCCCCCGGGACAGGGGTCGCCGAGCAGTACTTC
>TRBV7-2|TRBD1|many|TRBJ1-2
CASSARVQGYGYTF
TGTGCCAGCAGCGCAAGGGTACAGGGGTACGGCTACACCTTC
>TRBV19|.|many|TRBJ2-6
CASSIWGNGANVLTF
TGTGCCAGTAGTATATGGGGAAATGGGGCCAACGTCCTGACTTTC
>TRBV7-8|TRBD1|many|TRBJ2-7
CASSLDETGSYEQYF
TGTGCCAGCAGCTTAGACGAGACAGGGTCCTACGAGCAGTACTTC
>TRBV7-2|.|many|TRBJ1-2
CASSLRGYTF
TGTGCCAGCAGCTTAAGGGGCTACACCTTC
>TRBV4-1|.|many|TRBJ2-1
CASSQRGEGSSYNEQFF
TGCGCCAGCAGCCAGAGAGGAGAGGGGAGCTCCTACAATGAGCAGTTCTTC
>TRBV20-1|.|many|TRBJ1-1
CSARDPRGAGTEAFF
TGCAGTGCTAGAGACCCGCGAGGGGCGGGCACTGAAGCTTTCTTT
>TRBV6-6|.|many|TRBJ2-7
CASSYSVPRDYEQYF
TGTGCCAGCAGTTACTCGGTACCCAGGGACTACGAGCAGTACTTC
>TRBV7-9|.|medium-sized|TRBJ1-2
CASRPLYGYTF
TGTGCCAGCAGGCCCCTCTATGGCTACACCTTC
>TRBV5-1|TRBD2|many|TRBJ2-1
CASSSGGDSQNNEQFF
TGCGCCAGCAGCTCCGGGGGGGACTCACAGAACAATGAGCAGTTCTTC